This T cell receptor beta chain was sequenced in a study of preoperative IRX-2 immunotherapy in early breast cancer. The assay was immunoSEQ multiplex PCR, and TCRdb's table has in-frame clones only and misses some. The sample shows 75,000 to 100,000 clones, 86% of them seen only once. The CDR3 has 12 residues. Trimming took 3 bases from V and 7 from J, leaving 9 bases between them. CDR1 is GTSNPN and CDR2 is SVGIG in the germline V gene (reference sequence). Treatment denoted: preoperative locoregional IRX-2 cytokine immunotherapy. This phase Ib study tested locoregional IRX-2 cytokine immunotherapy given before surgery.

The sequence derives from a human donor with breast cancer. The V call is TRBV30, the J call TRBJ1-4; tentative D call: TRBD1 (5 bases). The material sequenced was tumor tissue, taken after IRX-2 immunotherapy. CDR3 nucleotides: TGTGCCTGGAGCAGGGTCGGTGAAAAACTGTTTTTT. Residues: CAWSRVGEKLFF.